A selection of T cell receptor beta chains follows, all from one sample in a study of identical twins. TCRdb used MiXCR to reprocess the 5' RACE reads, holding one entry per CDR3 protein. The repertoire has a few hundred thousand distinct CDR3 sequences, about 13% of them found once; the top ten carry about 4%. These same data were also listed under a study on yellow fever vaccine responses in identical twins.

The sample was memory (CD45RO+) T cells sorted from blood. The receptor set was obtained from a woman between 18 and 29 years old in good health. The CDR3 runs from the conserved cysteine through the conserved F or W. The D gene is left open where the match is weak. For some rows the clone size is stated as once, few or many, or as a class when expanded; others skip it.

>few|TRBD2|TRBV6-2/TRBV6-3|TRBJ2-3
TGTGCCAGCAGGCTAGCGGGAGCCTGGTATTTT
CASRLAGAWYF
>-|TRBD1|TRBV29-1|TRBJ2-7
TGCAGCGTTGAAGGACCAGGGGGCCAGGACGAGCAGTACTTC
CSVEGPGGQDEQYF
>-|-|TRBV6-2/TRBV6-3|TRBJ2-1
TGTGCCAGCAGTAGCCTCAGGGAGGTCTCCTACAATGAGCAGTTCTTC
CASSSLREVSYNEQFF
>-|TRBD1|TRBV3-1|TRBJ1-3
TGTGCCAGCAGCCAAGGAGGGACAGTCGACAACACCATATATTTT
CASSQGGTVDNTIYF
>few|-|TRBV14|TRBJ2-1
TGTGCCAGCAGCCAATCCGCCGCCCTCCATGAGCAGTTCTTC
CASSQSAALHEQFF
>few|-|TRBV7-2|TRBJ2-7
TGTGCCAGCAGCTTATTAGGACTTTACGAGCAGTACTTC
CASSLLGLYEQYF
>-|-|TRBV7-2|TRBJ2-3
TGTGCCAGCAGCTTAGGGGCCCGACCTAGCACAGATACGCAGTATTTT
CASSLGARPSTDTQYF
>-|TRBD1|TRBV15|TRBJ2-3
TGTGCCACCAGCAGAAATTACAGGGGTTTGGGCACAGATACGCAGTATTTT
CATSRNYRGLGTDTQYF
>few|TRBD1|TRBV6-5|TRBJ2-2
TGTGCCAGCAGTTTCGGGGACAGGGACACCGGGGAGCTGTTTTTT
CASSFGDRDTGELFF
>-|TRBD1|TRBV12-3/TRBV12-4|TRBJ2-3
TGTGCCAGCAGTCCGACAGGGTCCGGGAAAAATACGCAGTATTTT
CASSPTGSGKNTQYF
>many|-|TRBV14|TRBJ2-1
TGTGCCAGCAGCCAAGTCCCTAAAAGCGGTCCCCTGTCGGAGCAGTTCTTC
CASSQVPKSGPLSEQFF
>few|-|TRBV7-9|TRBJ2-3
TGTGCCAGCAGCCGCGCTCCAACGCAGTATTTT
CASSRAPTQYF
>few|TRBD2|TRBV11-3|TRBJ2-1
TGTGCCAGCAGCTCCCGACTAGCGGGAGGGCCGGATGAGCAGTTCTTC
CASSSRLAGGPDEQFF
>many|TRBD2|TRBV11-2|TRBJ2-7
TGTGCCAGCAGCCCAGCAGGGACTAGCGGGAATGGTGGCTACGAGCAGTACTTC
CASSPAGTSGNGGYEQYF
>few|-|TRBV20-1|TRBJ2-2
TGCAGTGCTAGAGTTGGCGGGGTGAACACCGGGGAGCTGTTTTTT
CSARVGGVNTGELFF
>few|-|TRBV5-1|TRBJ2-5
TGCGCCAGCAGCGTGGAGCACCCACAAGAGACCCAGTACTTC
CASSVEHPQETQYF
>-|TRBD2|TRBV20-1|TRBJ2-1
TGCAGTGCTAGTCCAACACCCGGGACTAGCGGCTACAATGAGCAGTTCTTC
CSASPTPGTSGYNEQFF
>many|-|TRBV20-1|TRBJ2-7
TGCAGTGCTATAGCGGAATCCGACTACGAGCAGTACTTC
CSAIAESDYEQYF
>few|TRBD2|TRBV6-5|TRBJ2-5
TGTGCCAGCAGTTACTCGGTTCGGGGGGGCGGGCAAGAGACCCAGTACTTC
CASSYSVRGGGQETQYF
>many|TRBD2|TRBV29-1|TRBJ2-5
TGCAGCGTAGGACTAGCGGAAGAGACCCAGTACTTC
CSVGLAEETQYF
>few|-|TRBV11-2|TRBJ2-5
TGTGCCAGCAGCTTCCGGGACATGAAAGAGACCCAGTACTTC
CASSFRDMKETQYF
>-|TRBD2|TRBV5-1|TRBJ2-5
TGCGCCAGCAGCTTGGTTTGGGGAGGGGAGACCCAGTACTTC
CASSLVWGGETQYF
>few|-|TRBV7-2|TRBJ2-5
TGTGCCAGCAGCTTAGAGGGGCCAGGGGGGAGGGAGACCCAGTACTTC
CASSLEGPGGRETQYF
>few|-|TRBV28|TRBJ2-1
TGTGCCAGCAGTTTTCGGGGGCAAAACAATGAGCAGTTCTTC
CASSFRGQNNEQFF
>-|-|TRBV11-2|TRBJ2-1
TGTGCCAGCAGCTTTGGACAACGGATGAATGAGCAGTTCTTC
CASSFGQRMNEQFF
>few|-|TRBV18|TRBJ1-2
TGTGCCAGCTCACCAGCTAACTATGGCTACACCTTC
CASSPANYGYTF
>few|TRBD2|TRBV7-2|TRBJ2-5
TGTGCCAGCAGCTTATCGACTAGCGGGACCCAGTACTTC
CASSLSTSGTQYF
>many|-|TRBV5-1|TRBJ2-3
TGCGCCAGCAGCGCAGGACCCCAGGCAGATACGCAGTATTTT
CASSAGPQADTQYF